The TCR beta chain under discussion was sequenced for a study of metastatic and nonmetastatic thyroid tumors. The CDR3 extends over 15 amino acids. Germline CDR1 and CDR2: MNHNY and SVGAGI (reference sequence). V shed 2 bases, J shed 6 bases, and the junction held 6 bases outside the gene matches. Each patient went into thyroid surgery without having received any treatment. This clone is categorized as medium-sized. The antigen is undetermined. Overall study results and limits: For both blood and tumor, malignant thyroid tumors reportedly showed significantly higher TCR beta diversity than benign nodules did.

Original processing notes: The study built a papillary thyroid cancer distant-metastasis classifier from CDR3 differences across clinicopathological groups. TCRdb redid the clone calls on the PCR reads using MiXCR. TCRdb, not the original authors, processed these V and J calls. Counted here are some 9,100 clones, approximately 11% occurring once; the ten biggest clones make up around 7.1%. The receptor was derived from a female donor with papillary thyroid cancer or a benign thyroid nodule (not recorded which). Some clones in this sample may be carry-over from other donors' samples. The chain links TRBV6-6 to TRBJ2-5; TRBD2 aligns across 10 bases. Sequencing was carried out using tumor tissue. The CDR3 protein is CASSYAAGGRQTQYF. The CDR3, as DNA: TGTGCCAGCAGTTACGCAGCGGGGGGGCGACAGACCCAGTACTTC.